The clone carrying this T cell receptor beta chain showed up just a few times. Its target is not known. The cells of the mixed lymphocyte reaction underwent a roughly 6-day coculture at 37°C. Trimming took off 2 bases at V and 5 bases at J, with 12 bases between the two ends. From germline, CDR1 is SGHVS and CDR2 FNYEAQ. CDR3 length: 15 amino acids. This sample is part of a study of siplizumab effects on memory and regulatory T cells. Study-wide results and limits: Assignment of a naive or memory phenotype failed for roughly 80-95% of the proliferating CD4+ or CD8+ clones. Unstimulated subsets contained matches for only a minor fraction of alloreactive clones. The study found naive T cells seemingly more diverse than memory cells and seemingly major alloresponse contributors.

Assayed TCR templates numbered about 10^5 for each sample. Profiled with immunoSEQ multiplex PCR; TCRdb holds only in-frame clones, not every one. The sample records approximately 9,700 clones, about 45% being singletons. This receptor was obtained from a human donor in good health; the cells came from an allogeneic mixed lymphocyte reaction. Specimen: CFSE-low (dividing) CD4+ T cells sorted from an allogeneic mixed lymphocyte reaction. This chain joins TRBV7-6 and TRBJ1-4; D unresolved. DNA for the CDR3: TGTGCCAGCAGCTTAATAGTGGGCCGAAATGAAAAACTGTTTTTT. This codes for CASSLIVGRNEKLFF.